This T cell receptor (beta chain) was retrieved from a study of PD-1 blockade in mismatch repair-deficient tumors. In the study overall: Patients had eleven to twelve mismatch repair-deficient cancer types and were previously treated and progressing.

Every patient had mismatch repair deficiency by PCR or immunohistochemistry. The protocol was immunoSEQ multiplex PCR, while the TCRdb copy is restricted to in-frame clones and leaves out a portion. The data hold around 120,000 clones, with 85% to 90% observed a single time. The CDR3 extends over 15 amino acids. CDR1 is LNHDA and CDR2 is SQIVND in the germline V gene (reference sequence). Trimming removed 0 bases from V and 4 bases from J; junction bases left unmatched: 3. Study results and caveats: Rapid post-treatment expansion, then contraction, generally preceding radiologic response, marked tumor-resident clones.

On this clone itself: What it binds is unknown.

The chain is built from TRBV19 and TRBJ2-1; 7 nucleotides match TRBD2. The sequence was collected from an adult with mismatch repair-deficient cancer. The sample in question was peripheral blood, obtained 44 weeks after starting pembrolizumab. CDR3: CASSIEAGPYNEQFF. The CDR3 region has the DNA TGTGCCAGTAGTATAGAAGCGGGACCTTACAATGAGCAGTTCTTC.